This record covers a single T cell receptor beta chain. CDR1 is SNHLY, CDR2 FYNNEI, per germline. This CDR3 has 15 residues. V shed 11 bases, J shed 7 bases, and the junction held 14 bases outside the gene matches. Original analysis: Scientists estimated how many nucleated cells there were by amplifying reference gene primers. Repertoires were generated with immunoSEQ multiplex PCR, while TCRdb's copy carries only in-frame clones and drops some. V and J calls and clone size follow that table, whereas D and trimming were derived from the DNA. The sample contains 62,000 or so clones, roughly nine tenths of which appear only once. The source of the sample is a study of blood T cell repertoires in COVID-19. Whole-study context: The cDNA or gDNA used as material had been derived from T cells, B-cell-depleted T cells, or PBMCs.

The clonotype comes from a man in his fifties with active COVID-19. The chain has TRBV2 and TRBJ2-3; 11 bases align to TRBD2. The sequencing input was peripheral blood. The CDR3: CADSGTSGTVYTQYF. CDR3 in DNA: TGTGCCGATTCCGGGACTAGCGGCACAGTTTATACGCAGTATTTT. Complete variable domain (other parts from reference TRBV2 and TRBJ2-3): EPEVTQTPSHQVTQMGQEVILRCVPISNHLYFYWYRQILGQKVEFLVSFYNNEISEKSEIFDDQFSVERPDGSNFTLKIRSTKLEDSAMYFCADSGTSGTVYTQYFGPGTRLTVL.